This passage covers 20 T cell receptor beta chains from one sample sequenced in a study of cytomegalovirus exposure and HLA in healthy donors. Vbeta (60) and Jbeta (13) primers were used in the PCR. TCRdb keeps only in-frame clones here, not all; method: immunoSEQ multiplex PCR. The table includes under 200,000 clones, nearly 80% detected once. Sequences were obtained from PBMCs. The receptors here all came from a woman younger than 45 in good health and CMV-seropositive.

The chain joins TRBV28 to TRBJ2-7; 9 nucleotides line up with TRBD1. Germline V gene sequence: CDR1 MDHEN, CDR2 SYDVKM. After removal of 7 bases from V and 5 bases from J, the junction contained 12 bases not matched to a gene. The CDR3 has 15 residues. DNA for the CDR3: TGTGCCAGCACCGAACCGGGACAGGGTCTTAACGAGCAGTACTTC. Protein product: CASTEPGQGLNEQYF.

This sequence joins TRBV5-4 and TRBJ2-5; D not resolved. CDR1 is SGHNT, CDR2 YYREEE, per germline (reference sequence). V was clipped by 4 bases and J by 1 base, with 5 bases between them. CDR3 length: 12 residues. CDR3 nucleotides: TGTGCCAGCAGCGGCACCCAAGAGACCCAGTACTTC. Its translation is CASSGTQETQYF.

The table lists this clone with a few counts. CDR3 bases: TGTGCCAGCTCCAGTGGGGGGGAACCCTACAATGAGCAGTTCTTC. It encodes CASSSGGEPYNEQFF. The chain recombines TRBV6-5 with TRBJ2-1; 7 bases agree with TRBD2. The germline V gene encodes CDR1 MNHEY and CDR2 SVGAGI. This CDR3 spans 15 amino acids. The trim removed 8 bases at V and 2 bases at J, leaving 9 bases unmatched.

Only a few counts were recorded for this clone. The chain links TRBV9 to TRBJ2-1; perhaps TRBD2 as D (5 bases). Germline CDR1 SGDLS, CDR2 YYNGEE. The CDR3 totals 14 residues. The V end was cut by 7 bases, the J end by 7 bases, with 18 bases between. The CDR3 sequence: CASATWNRDNEQFF. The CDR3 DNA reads TGTGCCAGCGCCACGTGGAATCGGGATAATGAGCAGTTCTTC.

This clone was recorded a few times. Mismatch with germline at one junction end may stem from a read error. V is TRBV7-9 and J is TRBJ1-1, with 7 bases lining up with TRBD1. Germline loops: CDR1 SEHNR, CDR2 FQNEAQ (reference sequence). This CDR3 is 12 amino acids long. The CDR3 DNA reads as TGTTCCAGCAGCGACAGGGACACTGAAGCTTTCTTT. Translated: CSSSDRDTEAFF.

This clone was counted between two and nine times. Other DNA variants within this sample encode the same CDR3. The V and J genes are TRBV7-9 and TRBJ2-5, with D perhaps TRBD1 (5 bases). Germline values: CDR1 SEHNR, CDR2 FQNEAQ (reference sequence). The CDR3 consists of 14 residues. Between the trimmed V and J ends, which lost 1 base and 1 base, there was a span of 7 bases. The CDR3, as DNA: TGTGCCAGCAGCTTAGGACAGATCCAAGAGACCCAGTACTTC. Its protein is CASSLGQIQETQYF.

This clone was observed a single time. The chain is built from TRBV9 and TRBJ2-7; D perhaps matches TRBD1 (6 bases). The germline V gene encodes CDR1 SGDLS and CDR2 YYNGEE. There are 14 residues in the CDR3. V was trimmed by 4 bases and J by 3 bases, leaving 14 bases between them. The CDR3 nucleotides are TGTGCCAGCAGCCGAGGGGGACCCCACTACGAGCAGTACTTC. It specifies CASSRGGPHYEQYF. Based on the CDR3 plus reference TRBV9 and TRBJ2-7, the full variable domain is DSGVTQTPKHLITATGQRVTLRCSPRSGDLSVYWYQQSLDQGLQFLIQYYNGEERAKGNILERFSAQQFPDLHSELNLSSLELGDSALYFCASSRGGPHYEQYFGPGTRLTVT.

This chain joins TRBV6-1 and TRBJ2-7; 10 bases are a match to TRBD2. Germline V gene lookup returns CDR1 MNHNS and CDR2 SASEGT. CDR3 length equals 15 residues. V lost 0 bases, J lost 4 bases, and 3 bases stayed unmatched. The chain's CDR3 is CASSEALAGVYEQYF. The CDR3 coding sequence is TGTGCCAGCAGTGAAGCCCTAGCGGGGGTATACGAGCAGTACTTC.

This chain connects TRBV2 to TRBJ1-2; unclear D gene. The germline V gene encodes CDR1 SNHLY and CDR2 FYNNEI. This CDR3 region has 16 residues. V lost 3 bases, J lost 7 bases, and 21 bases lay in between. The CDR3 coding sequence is TGTGCCAGCAGTGACCACCCCCGCGGGCTTATGGCTGGCTACACCTTC. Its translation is CASSDHPRGLMAGYTF.

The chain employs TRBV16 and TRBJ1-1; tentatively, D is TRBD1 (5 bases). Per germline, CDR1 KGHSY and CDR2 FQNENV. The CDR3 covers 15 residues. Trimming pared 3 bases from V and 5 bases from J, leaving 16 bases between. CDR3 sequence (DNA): TGTGCCAGCAGCCAGAAAACGGGGGGATGGACTGAAGCTTTCTTT. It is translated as CASSQKTGGWTEAFF.

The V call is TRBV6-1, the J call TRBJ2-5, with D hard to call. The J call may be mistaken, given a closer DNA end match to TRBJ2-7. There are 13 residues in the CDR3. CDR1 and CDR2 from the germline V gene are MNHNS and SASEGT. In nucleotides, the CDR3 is TGTGCCAGCAGTGAATTGGTTGCCTACGAGCAGTACTTC. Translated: CASSELVAYEQYF.

CDR3 coding DNA: TGTGCCAGCAGTCGCCGGGACTCAAACTACGAGCAGTACTTC. This encodes CASSRRDSNYEQYF. V and J are TRBV27 and TRBJ2-5; a weak D match, TRBD2 (6 bases). The closer fit of TRBJ2-7 to the DNA end suggests the J call may be wrong. The CDR3 sequence is 14 residues long. CDR1 and CDR2 from the germline V gene are MNHEY and SMNVEV (reference sequence).

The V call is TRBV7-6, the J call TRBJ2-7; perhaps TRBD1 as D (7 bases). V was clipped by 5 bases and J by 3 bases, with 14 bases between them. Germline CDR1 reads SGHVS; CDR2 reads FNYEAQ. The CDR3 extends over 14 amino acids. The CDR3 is CASSGYRGGYEQYF. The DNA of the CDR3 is TGTGCCAGCAGCGGGTACAGGGGAGGCTACGAGCAGTACTTC.

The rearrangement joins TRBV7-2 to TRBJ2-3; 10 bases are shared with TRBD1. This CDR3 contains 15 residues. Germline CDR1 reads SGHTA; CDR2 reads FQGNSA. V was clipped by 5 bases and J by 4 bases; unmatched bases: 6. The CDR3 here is CASSPVGTGADTQYF. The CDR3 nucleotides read TGTGCCAGCAGCCCCGTAGGGACAGGGGCAGATACGCAGTATTTT.

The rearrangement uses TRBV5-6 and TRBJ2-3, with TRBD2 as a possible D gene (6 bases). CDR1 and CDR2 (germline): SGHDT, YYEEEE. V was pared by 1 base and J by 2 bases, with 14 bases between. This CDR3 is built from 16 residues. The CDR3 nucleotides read TGTGCCAGCAGCTTGTTAGCGGACCTAGCCACAGATACGCAGTATTTT. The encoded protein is CASSLLADLATDTQYF.

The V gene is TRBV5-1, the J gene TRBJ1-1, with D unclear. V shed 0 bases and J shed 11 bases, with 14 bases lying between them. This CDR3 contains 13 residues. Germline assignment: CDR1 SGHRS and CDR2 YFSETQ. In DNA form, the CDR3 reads TGCGCCAGCAGCTTGGTTATTCGGGAGGCGGCTTTCTTT. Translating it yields CASSLVIREAAFF.

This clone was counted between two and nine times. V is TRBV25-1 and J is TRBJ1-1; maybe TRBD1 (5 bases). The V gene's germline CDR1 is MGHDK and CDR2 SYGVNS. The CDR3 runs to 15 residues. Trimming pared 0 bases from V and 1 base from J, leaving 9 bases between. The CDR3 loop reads CASSEYIGENTEAFF. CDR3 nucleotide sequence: TGTGCCAGCAGTGAATACATAGGGGAGAACACTGAAGCTTTCTTT.

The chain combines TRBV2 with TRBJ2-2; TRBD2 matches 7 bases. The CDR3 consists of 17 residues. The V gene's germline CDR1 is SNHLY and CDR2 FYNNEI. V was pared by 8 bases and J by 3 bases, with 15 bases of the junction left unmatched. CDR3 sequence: CASSRLGREDYTGELFF. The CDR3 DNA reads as TGTGCCAGCTCGAGATTGGGACGGGAGGACTACACCGGGGAGCTGTTTTTT. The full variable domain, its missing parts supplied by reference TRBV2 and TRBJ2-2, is EPEVTQTPSHQVTQMGQEVILRCVPISNHLYFYWYRQILGQKVEFLVSFYNNEISEKSEIFDDQFSVERPDGSNFTLKIRSTKLEDSAMYFCASSRLGREDYTGELFFGEGSRLTVL.

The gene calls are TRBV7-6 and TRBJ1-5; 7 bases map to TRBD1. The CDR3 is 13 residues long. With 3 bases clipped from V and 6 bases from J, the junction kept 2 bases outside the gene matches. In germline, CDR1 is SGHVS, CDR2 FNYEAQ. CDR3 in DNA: TGTGCCAGCAGCTTGGGACAGTTTCAGCCCCAGCATTTT. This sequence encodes CASSLGQFQPQHF.

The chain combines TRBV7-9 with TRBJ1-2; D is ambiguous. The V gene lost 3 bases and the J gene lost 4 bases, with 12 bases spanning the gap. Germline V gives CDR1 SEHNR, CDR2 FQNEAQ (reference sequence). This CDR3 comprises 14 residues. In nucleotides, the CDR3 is TGTGCCAGCAGCTTCGCCGCCCAGGTCTATGGCTACACCTTC. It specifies CASSFAAQVYGYTF.